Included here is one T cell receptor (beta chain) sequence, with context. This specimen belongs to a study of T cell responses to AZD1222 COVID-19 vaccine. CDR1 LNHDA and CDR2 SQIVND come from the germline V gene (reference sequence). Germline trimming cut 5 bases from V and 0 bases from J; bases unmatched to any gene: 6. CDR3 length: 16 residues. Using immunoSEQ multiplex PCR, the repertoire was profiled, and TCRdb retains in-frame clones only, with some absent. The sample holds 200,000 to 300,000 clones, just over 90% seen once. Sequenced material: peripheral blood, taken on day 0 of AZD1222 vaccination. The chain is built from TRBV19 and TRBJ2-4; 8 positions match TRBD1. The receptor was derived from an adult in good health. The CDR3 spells CASSPLGQGAKNIQYF. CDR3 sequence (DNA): TGTGCCAGTAGTCCTTTAGGACAGGGAGCCAAAAACATTCAGTACTTC. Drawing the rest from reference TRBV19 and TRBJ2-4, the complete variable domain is DGGITQSPKYLFRKEGQNVTLSCEQNLNHDAMYWYRQDPGQGLRLIYYSQIVNDFQKGDIAEGYSVSREKKESFPLTVTSAQKNPTAFYLCASSPLGQGAKNIQYFGAGTRLSVL.